The 10 T cell receptor beta chains in this list originate from one sample, sequenced in a study of cytomegalovirus exposure and HLA in healthy donors. The assay was immunoSEQ multiplex PCR, and TCRdb's table has in-frame clones only and misses some. In the table there are under 200,000 clones, around 85% of which are singletons. The material sequenced was PBMCs. Receptors originate from a woman aged 30 to 39 in good health and CMV-seronegative.

The chain uses TRBV5-6 and TRBJ2-4; tentatively, D is TRBD2 (6 bases). The CDR3 has 16 amino acids. Germline V CDR1 and CDR2: SGHDT, YYEEEE. Trimming took 2 bases from V and 2 from J, leaving 14 bases between them. The CDR3 sequence: CASSFPGEVTKNIQYF. In nucleotides, the CDR3 is TGTGCCAGCAGCTTCCCGGGAGAGGTGACCAAAAACATTCAGTACTTC.

The rearrangement links TRBV6-5 to TRBJ1-1; 9 bases are a match to TRBD1. The CDR3 contains 16 residues. CDR1 and CDR2 (germline): MNHEY, SVGAGI. J was trimmed by 0 bases and V by 4 bases; bases with no gene match: 6. CDR3 DNA sequence: TGTGCCAGCAGTTCCCAGACAGGGGGAGTGAACACTGAAGCTTTCTTT. This sequence encodes CASSSQTGGVNTEAFF.

V gene TRBV29-1 combines with J gene TRBJ1-5; 7 bases agree with TRBD1. With V trimmed by 4 bases and J by 5 bases, 8 bases remained unmatched. The CDR3 has 14 amino acids. The germline V gene encodes CDR1 SQVTM and CDR2 ANQGSEA. CDR3 DNA sequence: TGCAGCGTTGGGGGGACAGCCAGAGATCAGCCCCAGCATTTT. Translation gives CSVGGTARDQPQHF.

This clone was detected once. The chain uses TRBV7-3 and TRBJ2-2; TRBD1 aligns across 8 bases. This CDR3 is built from 15 residues. V shed 4 bases, J shed 5 bases, and the junction held 6 bases outside the gene matches. CDR1 SGHTA and CDR2 FQGTGA come from the germline V gene. CDR3 sequence: CASSSSGTGTGELFF. CDR3 sequence (DNA): TGTGCCAGCAGCTCCTCCGGGACAGGTACCGGGGAGCTGTTTTTT.

The chain combines TRBV25-1 with TRBJ2-5; D uncertain. Deletions cut 2 bases from V and 5 bases from J, with 6 bases between. The CDR3 spans 12 residues. The germline gives CDR1 MGHDK, CDR2 SYGVNS. The CDR3 protein is CASSEASETQYF. In DNA form, the CDR3 reads TGTGCCAGCAGTGAAGCATCGGAGACCCAGTACTTC.

This chain links TRBV2 with TRBJ2-7; 7 bases match TRBD1. This CDR3 has 12 amino acids. J was trimmed by 5 bases and V by 5 bases; bases with no gene match: 3. Germline V gene lookup returns CDR1 SNHLY and CDR2 FYNNEI. DNA for the CDR3: TGTGCCAGCAGTCCACAGGGGCACGAGCAGTACTTC. Protein product: CASSPQGHEQYF.

V gene TRBV19 combines with J gene TRBJ1-2, with 8 bases lining up with TRBD1. The CDR3 covers 13 residues. Unmatched junction bases numbered 6, after V lost 9 bases and J lost 3 bases. Germline V gene data show CDR1 as LNHDA and CDR2 as SQIVND (reference sequence). CDR3 sequence reads: CASWQGAYYGYTF. The DNA of the CDR3 is TGTGCCAGCTGGCAGGGGGCCTACTATGGCTACACCTTC.

The rearrangement uses TRBV7-9 and TRBJ2-7; TRBD2 agrees at 8 bases. V was clipped by 3 bases and J by 7 bases; unmatched bases: 17. CDR1 is SEHNR, CDR2 FQNEAQ, per germline (reference sequence). The CDR3 covers 17 residues. The chain's CDR3 is CASSFGGETVPFQEQYF. DNA for the CDR3: TGTGCCAGCAGCTTCGGGGGGGAGACAGTCCCTTTTCAAGAGCAGTACTTC.

The chain has TRBV29-1 and TRBJ2-7; weak D call: TRBD1 (6 bases). Trimming stripped 6 bases from V and 0 bases from J, with 12 bases between. Germline values: CDR1 SQVTM, CDR2 ANQGSEA. The CDR3 extends over 13 amino acids. The CDR3 bases are TGCAGCGTGTCGGGACACAACTCCTACGAGCAGTACTTC. Translating gives CSVSGHNSYEQYF.

The genes are TRBV6-1 and TRBJ2-7, with a tentative D call TRBD2 (6 bases). Germline V gives CDR1 MNHNS, CDR2 SASEGT. The CDR3 sequence is 15 residues long. V was clipped by 2 bases and J by 7 bases, with 18 bases between them. CDR3 bases: TGTGCCAGCAGTGAACGTCGGGGGACCCACCGGGAGCAGTACTTC. It specifies CASSERRGTHREQYF.